The 14 T cell receptor beta chains below were found in one sample sequenced in a study of cytomegalovirus exposure and HLA in healthy donors. Use of 60 Vbeta and 13 Jbeta primers characterized the PCR. Assay used: immunoSEQ multiplex PCR; TCRdb lists only in-frame clones, some missing. The data include about 100,000 clones; the top ten clones carry more than 0.5%. The sample comprised PBMCs. Source of these receptors: a man aged 50 or older in good health and CMV-seronegative.

V usage is TRBV30 and J usage is TRBJ1-5, with TRBD1 matching 10 bases. The germline V gene encodes CDR1 GTSNPN and CDR2 SVGIG (reference sequence). Trimming took 3 bases from V and 5 from J; bases not matched to a gene: 7. The CDR3 contains 15 residues. The CDR3 loop reads CAWSVRDRGHQPQHF. The CDR3 bases are TGTGCCTGGAGCGTTCGGGACAGGGGCCATCAGCCCCAGCATTTT. The full variable domain, its missing parts supplied by reference TRBV30 and TRBJ1-5, is SQTIHQWPATLVQPVGSPLSLECTVEGTSNPNLYWYRQAAGRGLQLLFYSVGIGQISSEVPQNLSASRPQDRQFILSSKKLLLSDSGFYLCAWSVRDRGHQPQHFGDGTRLSIL.

This chain connects TRBV5-1 to TRBJ1-3; D is unclear. CDR1 is SGHRS, CDR2 YFSETQ, per germline. V dropped 0 bases and J dropped 0 bases, with 7 bases sitting between them. The CDR3 contains 15 residues. The CDR3 DNA sequence: TGCGCCAGCAGCTTGGATGGGAGCTCTGGAAACACCATATATTTT. Translating it yields CASSLDGSSGNTIYF.

J is TRBJ2-6 and V is TRBV19; weak D call: TRBD1 (6 bases). Germline V gene sequence: CDR1 LNHDA, CDR2 SQIVND (reference sequence). The length of the CDR3 is 19 residues. With 3 bases removed from V and 0 bases from J, the gap between germline ends came to 18 bases. CDR3 amino acids: CASSMDSFRPNSGANVLTF. The CDR3, as DNA: TGTGCCAGTAGTATGGACAGTTTTCGGCCGAACTCTGGGGCCAACGTCCTGACTTTC.

V is TRBV11-3 and J is TRBJ2-7; 7 nucleotides align to TRBD1. Germline values: CDR1 SGHNT, CDR2 YENEEA. This CDR3 has 14 residues. V shed 0 bases and J 4 bases; nucleotides not matched to a gene: 3. The CDR3 loop reads CASSLEQGRYEQYF. In nucleotides, the CDR3 is TGTGCCAGCAGCTTAGAACAGGGGCGATACGAGCAGTACTTC.

The V call is TRBV29-1, the J call TRBJ2-3; 8 bases agree with TRBD1. In germline, CDR1 is SQVTM, CDR2 ANQGSEA. The V and J ends lost 4 bases and 5 bases, in that order; junction bases with no gene match: 8. The CDR3 loop spans 14 amino acids. Here the CDR3 reads CSVGSGTGIDTQYF. The CDR3 region has the DNA TGCAGCGTTGGCTCCGGGACAGGCATAGATACGCAGTATTTT.

This chain joins TRBV30 and TRBJ2-1; 14 positions agree with TRBD2. V dropped 5 bases and J dropped 4; count of bases not matched to a gene: 7. Germline V lookup: CDR1 GTSNPN, CDR2 SVGIG (reference sequence). The CDR3 extends over 16 amino acids. CDR3 amino acids: CAWGLAGGRPYNEQFF. CDR3 coding DNA: TGTGCCTGGGGACTAGCGGGGGGACGGCCATACAATGAGCAGTTCTTC. The full variable domain, rest sourced from reference TRBV30 and TRBJ2-1, is SQTIHQWPATLVQPVGSPLSLECTVEGTSNPNLYWYRQAAGRGLQLLFYSVGIGQISSEVPQNLSASRPQDRQFILSSKKLLLSDSGFYLCAWGLAGGRPYNEQFFGPGTRLTVL.

The chain uses TRBV4-3 and TRBJ1-2; D is perhaps TRBD1 (6 bases). V gave up 4 bases and J gave up 2 bases, with 11 bases separating them. The CDR3 consists of 14 residues. CDR1 and CDR2 from the germline V gene are LGHNA and YSLEER. The CDR3 spells CASSRGQENYGYTF. The CDR3, as DNA: TGCGCCAGCAGCCGGGGACAAGAGAACTATGGCTACACCTTC.

V is TRBV9 and J is TRBJ1-2; D might be TRBD1 (6 bases). Trimming left V 3 bases short and J 0 bases short, with 12 bases between. The CDR3 contains 15 residues. Germline V gene lookup returns CDR1 SGDLS and CDR2 YYNGEE. The chain's CDR3 is CASSETGFSNYGYTF. CDR3 coding DNA: TGTGCCAGCAGCGAAACAGGGTTTTCTAACTATGGCTACACCTTC.

The J gene is TRBJ1-2, the V gene TRBV6-1; TRBD1 matches 8 bases. Losses at the gene ends were 7 bases for V and 3 bases for J; bases not matched to a gene: 7. This CDR3 spans 14 amino acids. CDR1 and CDR2 (germline): MNHNS, SASEGT. The CDR3, as DNA: TGTGCCAGCATCAGGACAGGGAGTTACTATGGCTACACCTTC. Protein: CASIRTGSYYGYTF.

The genes are TRBV9 and TRBJ1-1; 7 bases are a match to TRBD1. This CDR3 has 13 residues. The germline V gene has CDR1 SGDLS and CDR2 YYNGEE. With V trimmed by 3 bases and J by 7 bases, 6 bases remained unmatched. CDR3 nucleotide sequence: TGTGCCAGCAGCGAGGGGGCCTTGGGTGAAGCTTTCTTT. Residues: CASSEGALGEAFF.

The genes are TRBV7-2 and TRBJ2-7, with 8 bases fitting TRBD2. CDR3 length: 14 amino acids. The germline CDR1 and CDR2 sequences are SGHTA and FQGNSA. The V and J ends lost 0 bases and 7 bases, in that order; junction bases with no gene match: 5. In nucleotides, the CDR3 is TGTGCCAGCAGCTTAGCGGGACTAGGGGTAGAGCAGTACTTC. Translation: CASSLAGLGVEQYF.

The CDR3 sequence is CASSLNPRDGWTREQYF. The CDR3 DNA follows: TGTGCCAGCAGCTTGAATCCGCGGGACGGATGGACTCGGGAGCAGTACTTC. The rearrangement links TRBV7-9 to TRBJ2-7; the D gene is possibly TRBD2 (6 bases). The V gene lost 3 bases and the J gene lost 7 bases, with 25 bases spanning the gap. Germline values: CDR1 SEHNR, CDR2 FQNEAQ (reference sequence). This CDR3 has 17 residues.

This chain joins TRBV29-1 and TRBJ1-3; 7 bases map to TRBD1. The V gene end was trimmed by 6 bases and the J gene end by 2 bases; junction bases not matched to a gene: 4. This CDR3 region has 13 residues. Germline V gives CDR1 SQVTM, CDR2 ANQGSEA. The CDR3 nucleotides are TGCAGCGTCGAGGGGGCGCCTGGAAACACCATATATTTT. Residues: CSVEGAPGNTIYF.

The chain employs TRBV27 and TRBJ2-7; D possibly corresponds to TRBD2 (5 bases). This CDR3 region has 14 residues. Between the trimmed V and J ends, which lost 1 base and 2 bases, there was a span of 9 bases. Germline V lookup: CDR1 MNHEY, CDR2 SMNVEV (reference sequence). CDR3 DNA: TGTGCCAGCAGTTTATTACCGGGAACCTACGAGCAGTACTTC. This encodes CASSLLPGTYEQYF.